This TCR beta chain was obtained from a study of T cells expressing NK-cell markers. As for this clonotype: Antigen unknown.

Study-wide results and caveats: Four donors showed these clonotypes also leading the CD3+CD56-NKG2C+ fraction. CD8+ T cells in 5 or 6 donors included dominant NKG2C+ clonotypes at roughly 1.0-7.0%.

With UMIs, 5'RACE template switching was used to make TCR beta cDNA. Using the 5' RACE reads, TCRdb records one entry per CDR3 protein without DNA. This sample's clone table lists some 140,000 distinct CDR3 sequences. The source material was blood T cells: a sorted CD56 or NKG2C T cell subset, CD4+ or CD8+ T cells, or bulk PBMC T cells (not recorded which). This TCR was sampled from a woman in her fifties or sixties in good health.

The CDR3 region is CASSFWLAGVVSYNEQFF. This chain joins TRBV28 and TRBJ2-1; TCRdb's D call of TRBD2 is untestable without DNA. The CDR3 runs to 18 residues. Germline assignment: CDR1 MDHEN and CDR2 SYDVKM.